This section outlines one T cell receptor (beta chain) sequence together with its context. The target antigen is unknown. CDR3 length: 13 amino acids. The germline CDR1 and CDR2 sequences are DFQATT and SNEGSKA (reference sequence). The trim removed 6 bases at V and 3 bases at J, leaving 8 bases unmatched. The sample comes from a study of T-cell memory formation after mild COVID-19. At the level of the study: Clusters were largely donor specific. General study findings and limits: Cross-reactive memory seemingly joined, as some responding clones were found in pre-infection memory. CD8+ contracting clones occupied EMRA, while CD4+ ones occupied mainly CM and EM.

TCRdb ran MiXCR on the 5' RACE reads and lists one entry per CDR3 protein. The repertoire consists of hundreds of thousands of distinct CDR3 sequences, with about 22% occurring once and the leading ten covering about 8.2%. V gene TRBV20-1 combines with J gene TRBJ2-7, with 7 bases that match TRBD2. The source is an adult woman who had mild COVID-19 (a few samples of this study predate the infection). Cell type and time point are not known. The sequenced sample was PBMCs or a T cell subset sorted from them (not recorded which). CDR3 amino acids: CSAEGSSGYEQYF. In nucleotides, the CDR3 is TGCAGTGCGGAGGGGTCTAGCGGCTACGAGCAGTACTTC.